The rows below give T cell receptor beta chains drawn from one sample of a study of T cell responses to AZD1222 COVID-19 vaccine. Using immunoSEQ multiplex PCR, the repertoire was profiled, and TCRdb retains in-frame clones only, with some absent. This table holds 60,000 to 70,000 clones, 65% to 90% found once. The source material was peripheral blood, sampled on day 0 of AZD1222 vaccination. These receptor sequences come from an adult in good health. Both conserved end residues are part of each CDR3. The order of the fields is D gene, V gene, J gene, clone size, CDR3 DNA, CDR3 protein. D genes are given only for firm matches. Where a row states a size, it is once, few, many or the class of an expanded clone; other rows omit it.

TRBD1	TRBV6-5	TRBJ1-5	.	TGTGCCAGCAGAAGGACAGGGTCGGGCCAGCCCCAGCATTTT	CASRRTGSGQPQHF
.	TRBV2	TRBJ1-5	.	TGTGCCAGCAGTGATCGGGTCACAAATCAGCCCCAGCATTTT	CASSDRVTNQPQHF
.	TRBV19	TRBJ1-5	.	TGTGCCAGTAGTATTCTATCGGGGGCGGGTCAGCCCCAGCATTTT	CASSILSGAGQPQHF
.	TRBV28	TRBJ1-2	.	TGTGCCAGCAGTTTCGGGGGGGCCCTCGGAGGCTACACCTTC	CASSFGGALGGYTF
.	TRBV5-1	TRBJ1-1	.	TGCGCCAGCACTGCAGGGGAAAAAGGTGAAGCTTTCTTT	CASTAGEKGEAFF
.	TRBV5-4	TRBJ1-4	.	TGTGCCAGCAGCTTGGAGGGGTTAACTAATGAAAAACTGTTTTTT	CASSLEGLTNEKLFF
.	TRBV25-1	TRBJ2-4	.	TGTGCCAGCAGTGAATCCCTGGAGAAAAACATTCAGTACTTC	CASSESLEKNIQYF
.	TRBV2	TRBJ1-2	.	TGTGCCAGCAGTGAAGCGGGTCGGCGGGCAGACCGTTTGAGAAACACCTTC	CASSEAGRRADRLRNTF
.	TRBV2	TRBJ2-5	few	TGTGCCAGCAGTGGTGGGGGCTTTGAAGAACAAGAGACCCAGTACTTC	CASSGGGFEEQETQYF
.	TRBV7-3	TRBJ1-1	.	TGTGCCAGCAGCTTAACGGCGGGCACTGAAGCTTTCTTT	CASSLTAGTEAFF
.	TRBV9	TRBJ2-7	.	TGTGCCAGCAGCGTAGGTGTAGGGACAACCTACGAGCAGTACTTC	CASSVGVGTTYEQYF
TRBD2	TRBV18	TRBJ2-7	.	TGTGCCAGCTCACCAATCCCGCCAGGGACTACCTACGAGCAGTACTTC	CASSPIPPGTTYEQYF
.	TRBV6-2/TRBV6-3	TRBJ1-2	.	TGTGCCAGCAGTTACCGGACGGGAAACTATGGCTACACCTTC	CASSYRTGNYGYTF
.	TRBV12-3/TRBV12-4	TRBJ1-1	.	TGTGCCACCGAGCCCCAGGGGAACACTGAAGCTTTCTTT	CATEPQGNTEAFF
TRBD1	TRBV15	TRBJ2-7	.	TGTGCCACCAGCAGGGGGACAGGGCGCGAGCAGTACTTC	CATSRGTGREQYF
.	TRBV5-8	TRBJ2-7	.	TGTGCCAATGATGCGGGACGGGGCCCCTACGAGCAGTACTTC	CANDAGRGPYEQYF
.	TRBV4-2	TRBJ1-5	.	TGTGCCAGCAGCCAAGGCCCTAATCAGCCCCAGCATTTT	CASSQGPNQPQHF
.	TRBV10-3	TRBJ1-5	.	TGTGCCATCAGTGCGGGGCAGGTAGAGCCCCAGCATTTT	CAISAGQVEPQHF
.	TRBV29-1	TRBJ2-7	.	TGCAGCGTTCGGCAGGCCCACGAGCAGTACTTC	CSVRQAHEQYF
TRBD2	TRBV11-2	TRBJ2-5	.	TGTGCCAGCAGCTTACTAGCGGGGACCCAAGAGACCCAGTACTTC	CASSLLAGTQETQYF
.	TRBV4-1	TRBJ2-5	.	TGCGCCAGCAGCCAAGGTTGGGGTAACCAAGAGACCCAGTACTTC	CASSQGWGNQETQYF
TRBD2	TRBV10-3	TRBJ2-1	.	TGTGCCATCGGGGAAACGATACCGACTAGCGGGGCATACAATGAGCAGTTCTTC	CAIGETIPTSGAYNEQFF
.	TRBV28	TRBJ1-2	.	TGTGCCAGCAGGGAACCGGGACGGAGCTATGGCTACACCTTC	CASREPGRSYGYTF
.	TRBV19	TRBJ1-1	few	TGTGCCAGTAGTATTTCGGGGATGAACACTGAAGCTTTCTTT	CASSISGMNTEAFF
.	TRBV18	TRBJ2-7	.	TGTGCCAGCTCACCAGGTTACGAGCAGTACTTC	CASSPGYEQYF
TRBD2	TRBV2	TRBJ2-7	.	TGTGCCAAACGGAGAGCGGGGGGATACTACGAGCAGTACTTC	CAKRRAGGYYEQYF
TRBD1	TRBV5-5	TRBJ1-3	once	TGTGCCAGCACCAGGACAGGGGGCGCAGGAAACACCATATATTTT	CASTRTGGAGNTIYF
.	TRBV6-5	TRBJ2-7	.	TGTGCCAGCAGTCGTGCGGTCCCCCTTCCCTACGAGCAGTACTTC	CASSRAVPLPYEQYF
.	TRBV30	TRBJ1-5	.	TGTGCCTGGAGTACGAAAGGGGATCAGCCCCAGCATTTT	CAWSTKGDQPQHF
.	TRBV3-1/TRBV3-2	TRBJ1-5	.	TGTGCCAGCAGCCACGGACAGTTCAGCAATCAGCCCCAGCATTTT	CASSHGQFSNQPQHF
TRBD2	TRBV14	TRBJ2-1	.	TGTGCCAGCAGCCATCTAGCGGATCACTACAATGAGCAGTTCTTC	CASSHLADHYNEQFF
.	TRBV6-5	TRBJ1-4	once	TGTGCCAGCAGTACCGGACAGCCTTCAAATGAAAAACTGTTTTTT	CASSTGQPSNEKLFF